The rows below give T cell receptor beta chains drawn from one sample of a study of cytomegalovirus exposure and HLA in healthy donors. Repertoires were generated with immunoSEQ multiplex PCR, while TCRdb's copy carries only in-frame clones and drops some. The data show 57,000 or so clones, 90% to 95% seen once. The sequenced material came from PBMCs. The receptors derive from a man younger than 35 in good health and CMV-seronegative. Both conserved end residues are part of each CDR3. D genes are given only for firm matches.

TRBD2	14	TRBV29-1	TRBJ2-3	CSVAAGGQTDTQYF	TGCAGCGTTGCAGCGGGAGGCCAGACAGATACGCAGTATTTT
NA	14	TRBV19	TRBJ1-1	CASSSTPGVTEAFF	TGTGCCAGTAGTTCTACCCCAGGGGTCACTGAAGCTTTCTTT
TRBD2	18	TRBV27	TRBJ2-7	CASRGGGERASGRYEQYF	TGTGCCAGCAGGGGAGGGGGCGAACGGGCTAGCGGGAGGTACGAGCAGTACTTC
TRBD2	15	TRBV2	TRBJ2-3	CASSGLAGGADTQYF	TGTGCCAGCAGCGGTCTGGCGGGAGGCGCAGATACGCAGTATTTT
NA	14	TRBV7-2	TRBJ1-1	CASSLAAGGTEAFF	TGTGCCAGCAGCTTAGCGGCAGGAGGAACTGAAGCTTTCTTT
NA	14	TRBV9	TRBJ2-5	CASSVGEGRETQYF	TGTGCCAGCAGCGTAGGCGAGGGTCGGGAGACCCAGTACTTC
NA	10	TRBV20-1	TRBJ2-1	CSARSDEQFF	TGCAGTGCTAGATCGGATGAGCAGTTCTTC
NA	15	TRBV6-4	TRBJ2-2	CASSEARSGAGELFF	TGTGCCAGCAGTGAAGCTAGATCCGGGGCCGGGGAGCTGTTTTTT
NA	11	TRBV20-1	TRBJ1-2	CSTQGTYGYTF	TGCAGCACACAGGGCACCTATGGCTACACCTTC
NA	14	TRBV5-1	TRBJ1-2	CASSPPGAGAGYTF	TGCGCCAGCAGCCCCCCAGGGGCAGGGGCTGGCTACACCTTC
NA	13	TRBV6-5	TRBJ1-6	CASSSHSVEPLHF	TGTGCCAGCAGTTCCCATTCAGTGGAGCCCCTCCACTTT
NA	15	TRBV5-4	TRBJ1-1	CASSAEHEYGTEAFF	TGTGCCAGCAGCGCGGAACATGAATACGGCACTGAAGCTTTCTTT
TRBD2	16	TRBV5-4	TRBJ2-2	CASSRLAGGVTGELFF	TGTGCCAGCAGCCGCCTAGCGGGAGGCGTCACCGGGGAGCTGTTTTTT
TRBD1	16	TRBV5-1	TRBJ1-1	CASSAGTGPPYTEAFF	TGCGCCAGCAGCGCCGGGACAGGGCCCCCTTACACTGAAGCTTTCTTT
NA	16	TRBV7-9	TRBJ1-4	CASSQLGQGSWEKLFF	TGTGCCAGCAGTCAATTGGGGCAGGGGTCGTGGGAAAAACTGTTTTTT